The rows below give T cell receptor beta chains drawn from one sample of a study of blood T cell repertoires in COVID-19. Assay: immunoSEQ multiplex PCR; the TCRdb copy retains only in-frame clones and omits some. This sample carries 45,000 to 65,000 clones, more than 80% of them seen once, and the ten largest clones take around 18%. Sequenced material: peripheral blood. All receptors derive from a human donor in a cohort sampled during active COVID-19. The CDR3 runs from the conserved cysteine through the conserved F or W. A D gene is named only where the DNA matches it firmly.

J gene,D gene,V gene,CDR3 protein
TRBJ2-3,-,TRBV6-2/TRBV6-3,CASSYTQTEATSTDTQYF
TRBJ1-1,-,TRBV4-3,CASSPSLQGITEAFF
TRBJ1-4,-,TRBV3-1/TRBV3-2,CASSQVSTTNEKLFF
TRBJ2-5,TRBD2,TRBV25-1,CASSEWRTSEETQYF
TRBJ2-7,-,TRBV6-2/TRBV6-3,CASSYSDAGSYEQYF
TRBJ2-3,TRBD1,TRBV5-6,CASSLRGTGWDTQYF
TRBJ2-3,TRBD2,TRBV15,CATSREAAGGLTDTQYF
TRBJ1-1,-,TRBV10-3,CAISEATGFNTEAFF
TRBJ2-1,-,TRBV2,CASSEAGQDYNEQFF
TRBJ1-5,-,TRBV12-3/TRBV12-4,CASSKNQEQPQHF
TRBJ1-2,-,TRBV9,CASSVSLGGEAYGYTF
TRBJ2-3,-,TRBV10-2,CASRRDSFDTQYF
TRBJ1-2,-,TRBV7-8,CASSPRMGGMDGYTF
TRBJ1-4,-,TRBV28,CASSFLGAGGEKLFF
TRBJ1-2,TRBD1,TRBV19,CASSTGTGPYYGYTF
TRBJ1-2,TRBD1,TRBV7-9,CASSSIDRGGYTF
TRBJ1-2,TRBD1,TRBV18,CASSPPGTGGDYGYTF
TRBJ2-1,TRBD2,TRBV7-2,CASSLLPRGGPHEQFF
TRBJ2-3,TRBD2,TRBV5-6,CASSSPSGGADTQYF
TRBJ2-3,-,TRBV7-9,CASSLEGTDTQYF
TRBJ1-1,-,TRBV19,CASRQIELNLTEAFF
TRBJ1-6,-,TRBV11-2,CASGVNNSPLHF
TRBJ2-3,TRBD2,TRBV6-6,CASSRAGALISSTDTQYF
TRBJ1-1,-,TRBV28,CASSLSPQYTEAFF
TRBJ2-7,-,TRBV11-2,CASSLEADRGYEQYF
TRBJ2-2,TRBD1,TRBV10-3,CAISVYRDRGFRRIGELFF
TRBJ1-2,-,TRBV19,CASSYAGEGYTF
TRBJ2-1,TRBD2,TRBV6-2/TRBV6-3,CASSYDIYGGESSYNEQFF
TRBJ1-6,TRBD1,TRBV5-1,CASSLAGTGGSPLHF
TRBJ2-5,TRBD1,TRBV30,CAWKRDRGLKTQYF
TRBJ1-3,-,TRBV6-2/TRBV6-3,CASSWGHLEGRGNTIYF
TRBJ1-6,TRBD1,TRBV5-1,CASRQGASSYNSPLHF
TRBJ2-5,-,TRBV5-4,CASSPQRGGETQYF
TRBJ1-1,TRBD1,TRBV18,CASSPPGTGRVLEAFF
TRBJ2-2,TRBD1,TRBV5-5,CASSLYRGPDTGELFF
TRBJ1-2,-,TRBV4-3,CASSQALGQNYGYTF
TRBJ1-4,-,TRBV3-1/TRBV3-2,CASSPPHGLDSSEKLFF
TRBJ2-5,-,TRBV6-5,CASSYWAGETQYF
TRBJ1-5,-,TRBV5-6,CASSLGPWEGLGRPQHF
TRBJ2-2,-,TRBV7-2,CASSLVTLPGELFF
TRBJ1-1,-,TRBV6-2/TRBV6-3,CASSYQDSSFF
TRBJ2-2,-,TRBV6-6,CASSVNGDTGELFF
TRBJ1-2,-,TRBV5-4,CASSLVSRGNYGYTF
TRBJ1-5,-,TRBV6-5,CASSRTPNTGQPQHF
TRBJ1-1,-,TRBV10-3,CAISVGNTEAFF
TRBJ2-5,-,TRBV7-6,CASSPLGLTEETQYF
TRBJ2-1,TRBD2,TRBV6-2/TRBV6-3,CASSYPGLAGGSSYNEQFF
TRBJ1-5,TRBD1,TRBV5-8,CASRSNTRGLNQPQHF
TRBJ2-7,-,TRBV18,CASSPGQLYEQYF
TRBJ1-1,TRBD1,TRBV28,CASSRRQGAGTEAFF
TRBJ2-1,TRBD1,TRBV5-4,CASRPGTGDYNEQFF
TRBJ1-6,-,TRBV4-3,CASSQDGTPYNSPLHF
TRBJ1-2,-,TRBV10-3,CAARGAEDGYTF
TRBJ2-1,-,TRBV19,CASSVRRGDEQFF